This T cell receptor beta chain was identified in a study of blood T cell repertoires in COVID-19. The germline V gene encodes CDR1 KGHDR and CDR2 SFDVKD. The V end lost 4 bases, the J end lost 2 bases, and 6 bases lay between the germline ends. This CDR3 comprises 13 residues. TCRdb's copy holds only in-frame clones and misses some; the assay was immunoSEQ multiplex PCR. This sample has over 40,000 clones, with roughly 90% found just once. The V and J genes are TRBV24-1 and TRBJ2-3; no reliable D call. The sequenced sample was peripheral blood. The sequence came from a human donor in a cohort sampled during active COVID-19. The chain's CDR3 is CATSEALTDTQYF. In DNA form, the CDR3 reads TGTGCCACCAGTGAAGCTCTCACAGATACGCAGTATTTT.